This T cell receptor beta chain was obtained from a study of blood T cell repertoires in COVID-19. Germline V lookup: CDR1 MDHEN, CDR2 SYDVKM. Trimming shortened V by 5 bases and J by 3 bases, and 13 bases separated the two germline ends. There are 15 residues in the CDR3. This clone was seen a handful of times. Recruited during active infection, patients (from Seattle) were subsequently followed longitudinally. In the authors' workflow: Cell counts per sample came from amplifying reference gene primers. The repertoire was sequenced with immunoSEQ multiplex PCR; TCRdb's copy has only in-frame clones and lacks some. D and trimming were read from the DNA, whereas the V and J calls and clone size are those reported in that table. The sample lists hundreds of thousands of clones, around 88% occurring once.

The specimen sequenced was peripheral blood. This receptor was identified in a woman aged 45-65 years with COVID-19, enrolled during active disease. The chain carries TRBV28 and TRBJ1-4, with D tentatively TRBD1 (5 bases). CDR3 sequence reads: CASSPKGGANEKLFF. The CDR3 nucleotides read TGTGCCAGCAGTCCTAAAGGAGGGGCTAATGAAAAACTGTTTTTT.